This is a list of T cell receptor beta chains from one sample in a study of blood T cell repertoires in COVID-19. Sequencing was performed with immunoSEQ multiplex PCR; in TCRdb, only in-frame clones are kept and a portion is missing. This sample has thousands of clones, with approximately 87% found just once. The sample taken for sequencing was peripheral blood. These receptors all stem from a human donor in a cohort sampled during active COVID-19. Each CDR3 is given with its conserved first and last residue. A D gene is named only where the DNA matches it firmly. Only part of the rows carry a size: once, few, many, or a class if the clone is expanded.

D: -; J: TRBJ1-4; V: TRBV15; size: -; DNA: TGTGCCACCAGCAGAGATATGAGGGGGGGAAATGAAAAACTGTTTTTT; CDR3: CATSRDMRGGNEKLFF
D: -; J: TRBJ2-5; V: TRBV6-5; size: -; DNA: TGTGCCAGCAAGAGGTCAGAGAACCAAGAGACCCAGTACTTC; CDR3: CASKRSENQETQYF
D: TRBD2; J: TRBJ2-7; V: TRBV27; size: -; DNA: TGTGCCACCTCTAGCGGCTACGAGCAGTACTTC; CDR3: CATSSGYEQYF
D: TRBD2; J: TRBJ2-3; V: TRBV2; size: -; DNA: TGTGCCAGCAGTGAACTAGCGGGGGGGGACGCAGATACGCAGTATTTT; CDR3: CASSELAGGDADTQYF
D: -; J: TRBJ2-7; V: TRBV9; size: -; DNA: TGTGCCAGCAGCGTAGTTCCGTCCCCGTCCTACGAGCAGTACTTC; CDR3: CASSVVPSPSYEQYF
D: TRBD2; J: TRBJ2-1; V: TRBV19; size: -; DNA: TGTGCCAGTAGCCCACTAGCGGGGGCCTACAATGAGCAGTTCTTC; CDR3: CASSPLAGAYNEQFF
D: TRBD1; J: TRBJ2-1; V: TRBV29-1; size: -; DNA: TGCAGCGTAGCAACAGGGGGCGACGTCCTTGAGCAGTTCTTC; CDR3: CSVATGGDVLEQFF
D: -; J: TRBJ2-5; V: TRBV6-1; size: once; DNA: TGTGCCAGCAGTGAAGCGCCGCATAGTCAAGAGACCCAGTACTTC; CDR3: CASSEAPHSQETQYF
D: -; J: TRBJ1-2; V: TRBV19; size: -; DNA: TGTGCCAGTAGTTGGCGGGCGGAACCATATGGCTACACCTTC; CDR3: CASSWRAEPYGYTF
D: TRBD2; J: TRBJ2-2; V: TRBV7-8; size: -; DNA: TGTGCCAGCAGCTTATCTAGCGGGGGGACCGGGGAGCTGTTTTTT; CDR3: CASSLSSGGTGELFF
D: -; J: TRBJ2-3; V: TRBV5-4; size: -; DNA: TGTGCCAGCAGCCAGAGGCACCACACAGATACGCAGTATTTT; CDR3: CASSQRHHTDTQYF
D: TRBD1; J: TRBJ2-6; V: TRBV4-1; size: -; DNA: TGCGCCAGCAGCCTCGCCCGGACAGGGGGAGGGTCCGGGGCCAACGTCCTGACTTTC; CDR3: CASSLARTGGGSGANVLTF
D: -; J: TRBJ2-5; V: TRBV12-3/TRBV12-4; size: -; DNA: TGTGCCAGCAGTTCGATTGCGAGGACCCAGTACTTC; CDR3: CASSSIARTQYF
D: -; J: TRBJ2-3; V: TRBV5-6; size: -; DNA: TGTGCCAGCAGCTTGGCCCTAGGTACTAGCACAGATACGCAGTATTTT; CDR3: CASSLALGTSTDTQYF
D: -; J: TRBJ2-1; V: TRBV2; size: -; DNA: TGTGCCAGCAGCGCCTTGAGCGGTGAGCAGTTCTTC; CDR3: CASSALSGEQFF
D: TRBD1; J: TRBJ2-5; V: TRBV5-1; size: -; DNA: TGCGCCAGCAGCATACTGGGGACAGATCAAGAGACCCAGTACTTC; CDR3: CASSILGTDQETQYF
D: TRBD1; J: TRBJ1-3; V: TRBV27; size: once; DNA: TGTGCCAGCAGTCTTACAGGGGGCTCTGGAAACACCATATATTTT; CDR3: CASSLTGGSGNTIYF
D: -; J: TRBJ2-1; V: TRBV3-1/TRBV3-2; size: -; DNA: TGTGCCAGCAGCCAAGACCGAGACAGCTACAATGAGCAGTTCTTC; CDR3: CASSQDRDSYNEQFF
D: TRBD1; J: TRBJ2-2; V: TRBV5-4; size: -; DNA: TGTGCCAGCAGTCGGACAGGGGTGGCGCTCGGGGAGCTGTTTTTT; CDR3: CASSRTGVALGELFF
D: TRBD2; J: TRBJ2-1; V: TRBV19; size: -; DNA: TGTGCCAGTAGTTCCTTGGGAGGGACGGGACAGTTCTTC; CDR3: CASSSLGGTGQFF
D: -; J: TRBJ2-7; V: TRBV30; size: -; DNA: TGTGCCTGGAGTCCAACCAATGGGGGGTCCTACGAGCAGTACTTC; CDR3: CAWSPTNGGSYEQYF
D: -; J: TRBJ1-5; V: TRBV6-5; size: once; DNA: TGTGCCAGCAGCCTTACACAGCTTAGCAATCAGCCCCAGCATTTT; CDR3: CASSLTQLSNQPQHF
D: -; J: TRBJ1-6; V: TRBV6-1; size: -; DNA: TGTGCCAGCAGTGATCGGATGAGGCGGGTCGAGGCACCCCTCCACTTT; CDR3: CASSDRMRRVEAPLHF
D: TRBD2; J: TRBJ2-3; V: TRBV6-5; size: -; DNA: TGTGCTTCCAGCCTCCAGCGGGGGAGGACAGATACGCAGTATTTT; CDR3: CASSLQRGRTDTQYF
D: TRBD1; J: TRBJ2-2; V: TRBV5-4; size: -; DNA: TGTGCCAGCAGCCTAGGTAGGGACAGAGCGAACACCGGGGAGCTGTTTTTT; CDR3: CASSLGRDRANTGELFF
D: TRBD2; J: TRBJ2-3; V: TRBV5-1; size: -; DNA: TGCGCCAGCAGCTTGGGGGTCTCTCAGCGGGGACTCACAGATACGCAGTATTTT; CDR3: CASSLGVSQRGLTDTQYF
D: TRBD2; J: TRBJ2-2; V: TRBV11-3; size: -; DNA: TGTGCCAGCAGCCTGGCGGGGGGGGCCGGGGAGCTGTTTTTT; CDR3: CASSLAGGAGELFF
D: -; J: TRBJ1-3; V: TRBV5-1; size: -; DNA: TGCGCCAGCAGCTTGGTCGGCTCTGGAAACACCATATATTTT; CDR3: CASSLVGSGNTIYF
D: -; J: TRBJ2-6; V: TRBV19; size: -; DNA: TGTGCCAGTAGTCACCAGGGCTCTGGGGCCAACGTCCTGACTTTC; CDR3: CASSHQGSGANVLTF
D: TRBD2; J: TRBJ2-1; V: TRBV19; size: -; DNA: TGTGCCAGTAGTATAAGCAGGGGACTAGCGAGTTACAATGAGCAGTTCTTC; CDR3: CASSISRGLASYNEQFF